This is a list of T cell receptor beta chains from one sample in a study of control samples from healthy donors and cancer patients. Assay used: immunoSEQ multiplex PCR; TCRdb lists only in-frame clones, some missing. The sample carries 50,000 to 55,000 clones, around 95% recorded once. Material: blood. Source of these receptors: a man aged 25-45 years in good health. Both conserved end residues are part of each CDR3. Each record gives: CDR3 protein, CDR3 DNA, clone size, J gene, V gene, D gene. D genes are given only for firm matches. Size values are once, few and many counts, or a class for expanded clones, and some rows have none.

CASSLLMSRRETQYF TGTGCCAGCAGCTTATTAATGTCTAGACGGGAGACCCAGTACTTC - TRBJ2-5 TRBV7-3 -
CASELGRGHEQYF TGTGCCAGTGAGTTGGGCAGGGGACACGAGCAGTACTTC - TRBJ2-7 TRBV28 -
CASSLLVGNQPQHF TGTGCCAGCAGCTTGTTGGTAGGGAATCAGCCCCAGCATTTT - TRBJ1-5 TRBV5-8 -
CASRHLLGGSETQYF TGTGCCAGCAGGCACCTCCTAGGCGGATCAGAGACCCAGTACTTC - TRBJ2-5 TRBV28 -
CATSPGLAGQETQYF TGTGCCACCAGCCCAGGACTAGCGGGGCAAGAGACCCAGTACTTC - TRBJ2-5 TRBV15 TRBD2
CASSQDPIESSYEQYF TGCGCCAGCAGCCAAGATCCCATCGAAAGCTCCTACGAGCAGTACTTC - TRBJ2-7 TRBV4-1 -
CASSLEVGASYNEQFF TGTGCCAGCAGCTTAGAGGTCGGAGCCTCCTACAATGAGCAGTTCTTC - TRBJ2-1 TRBV7-8 -
CSVASGSEQFF TGCAGCGTTGCCAGCGGGTCTGAGCAGTTCTTC - TRBJ2-1 TRBV29-1 -
CASSFHGQGQVETQYF TGTGCCAGCAGCTTCCACGGACAGGGGCAGGTTGAGACCCAGTACTTC - TRBJ2-5 TRBV7-9 TRBD1
CASQIPSAHNEQFF TGTGCCAGCCAAATCCCCAGCGCTCACAATGAGCAGTTCTTC - TRBJ2-1 TRBV28 -
CASSGGWGRNYEQYF TGTGCCAGCAGCGGAGGCTGGGGGAGGAACTACGAGCAGTACTTC - TRBJ2-7 TRBV9 -
CAWAGTPVNEKLFF TGTGCCTGGGCCGGGACACCGGTTAATGAAAAACTGTTTTTT - TRBJ1-4 TRBV30 -
CASSLTDRDIQYF TGCGCCAGCAGCCTGACAGATCGGGACATTCAGTACTTC - TRBJ2-4 TRBV5-1 -
CASAPDIWYQETQYF TGTGCCAGCGCACCCGACATATGGTACCAAGAGACCCAGTACTTC - TRBJ2-5 TRBV6-5 -
CASSRQGAGELFF TGCGCCAGCAGTCGACAGGGTGCCGGGGAGCTGTTTTTT - TRBJ2-2 TRBV10-1 TRBD1
CASSAQGQGADEQYF TGCGCCAGCAGCGCACAGGGACAGGGGGCGGACGAGCAGTACTTC - TRBJ2-7 TRBV5-1 TRBD1
CASSEQGTGELFF TGTGCCAGCAGTGAACAGGGGACCGGGGAGCTGTTTTTT - TRBJ2-2 TRBV6-1 -
CASSPQLTVNEKLFF TGTGCCAGCTCACCCCAGTTAACAGTTAATGAAAAACTGTTTTTT - TRBJ1-4 TRBV18 -
CASKRQLAPNRNEQFF TGTGCCAGCAAGCGTCAACTAGCGCCAAACAGGAATGAGCAGTTCTTC - TRBJ2-1 TRBV6-4 TRBD2
CASSPGLAGYNEQFF TGTGCCAGCAGCCCAGGACTAGCGGGCTACAATGAGCAGTTCTTC - TRBJ2-1 TRBV7-3 TRBD2
CSATDRTEQYF TGCAGTGCCACGGATCGTACCGAGCAGTACTTC - TRBJ2-7 TRBV20-1 -
CASTTGTGAYNEQFF TGTGCCAGCACCACGGGGACAGGGGCCTACAATGAGCAGTTCTTC - TRBJ2-1 TRBV6-5 TRBD1
CASSLSVQETQYF TGTGCCAGCAGTTTATCGGTTCAAGAGACCCAGTACTTC - TRBJ2-5 TRBV27 -
CASSFQMATDTQYF TGTGCCAGCAGCTTCCAGATGGCCACAGATACGCAGTATTTT - TRBJ2-3 TRBV7-2 -
CASSQDREEYF TGTGCCAGCAGCCAAGACAGGGAAGAGTACTTC - TRBJ2-7 TRBV3-1/TRBV3-2 -
CASSDPSGSLYNEQFF TGTGCCAGCAGTGATCCTAGCGGGTCCCTCTACAATGAGCAGTTCTTC - TRBJ2-1 TRBV25-1 TRBD2
CASSLTGPGANVLTF TGTGCCAGCAGCTTAACGGGGCCTGGGGCCAACGTCCTGACTTTC - TRBJ2-6 TRBV7-3 -
CATSDPSGTGPYNEQFF TGTGCCACCAGTGACCCCTCCGGGACAGGGCCCTACAATGAGCAGTTCTTC - TRBJ2-1 TRBV24-1 TRBD1
CASGGADTEAFF TGTGCCAGCGGGGGCGCGGACACTGAAGCTTTCTTT once TRBJ1-1 TRBV28 -
CASSESTSGRADFDYEQYF TGCGCCAGCAGTGAGTCGACTAGCGGGAGGGCCGATTTTGACTACGAGCAGTACTTC - TRBJ2-7 TRBV10-2 TRBD2
CASSIALVGTDTQYF TGTGCCAGTAGTATAGCCCTTGTGGGCACAGATACGCAGTATTTT - TRBJ2-3 TRBV19 -
CASRPRRGRTQHF TGCGCCAGCCGACCGCGCCGCGGGAGGACCCAGCATTTT - TRBJ1-5 TRBV10-1 -
CASSPSSGSGNEQFF TGTGCTAGCAGCCCGTCTAGCGGGAGTGGAAATGAGCAGTTCTTC - TRBJ2-1 TRBV7-7 TRBD2
CATSRDLQQQGNGEQYF TGTGCCACCAGCAGAGATCTGCAGCAACAGGGTAATGGCGAGCAGTACTTC once TRBJ2-7 TRBV15 -
CASSLVAGSSGNTIYF TGCGCCAGCAGCTTGGTTGCCGGTTCCTCTGGAAACACCATATATTTT - TRBJ1-3 TRBV5-1 -
CAWSRPGVSNQPQHF TGTGCCTGGAGTCGTCCGGGGGTTAGCAATCAGCCCCAGCATTTT - TRBJ1-5 TRBV30 -
CASSPRTESNEQFF TGTGCCAGCTCACCCAGGACAGAATCCAATGAGCAGTTCTTC - TRBJ2-1 TRBV18 -
CASSLLGGGFYNEQFF TGTGCCAGCAGCCTGTTAGGCGGGGGATTTTACAATGAGCAGTTCTTC - TRBJ2-1 TRBV6-6 TRBD2
CASSYGRDYPYEQYF TGTGCCAGCAGTTATGGCCGGGACTATCCCTACGAGCAGTACTTC - TRBJ2-7 TRBV6-2/TRBV6-3 TRBD2
CAIQGAFSYEQYF TGTGCCATTCAGGGGGCCTTCTCCTACGAGCAGTACTTC - TRBJ2-7 TRBV28 TRBD1
CASTAGGPHGELFF TGTGCCAGCACAGCGGGAGGGCCGCACGGGGAGCTGTTTTTT - TRBJ2-2 TRBV6-4 TRBD2
CASSVEQGGSPLHF TGTGCCAGCAGCGTAGAACAGGGTGGTTCACCCCTCCACTTT - TRBJ1-6 TRBV9 -
CASSVGSEETQYF TGTGCCAGCAGCGTAGGTTCGGAGGAGACCCAGTACTTC - TRBJ2-5 TRBV9 -
CASTLDSSSYNSPLHF TGTGCCAGCACCCTTGATAGCAGCTCCTATAATTCACCCCTCCACTTT - TRBJ1-6 TRBV2 -
CASSLMSPMNTEAFF TGCGCCAGCAGCTTAATGAGTCCGATGAACACTGAAGCTTTCTTT - TRBJ1-1 TRBV5-1 -
CASSLGGDGADTQYF TGTGCCAGCAGTTTGGGGGGAGATGGGGCAGATACGCAGTATTTT - TRBJ2-3 TRBV6-2/TRBV6-3 -
CASSEAGGGSTDTQYF TGTGCCAGCAGTGAGGCCGGGGGGGGTAGTACAGATACGCAGTATTTT once TRBJ2-3 TRBV6-1 TRBD2
CASSLAGRLNEKLFF TGTGCCAGCAGCTTGGCAGGCCGTCTTAATGAAAAACTGTTTTTT - TRBJ1-4 TRBV5-5 -
CASSAISGEQFF TGTGCCAGCTCAGCCATTAGCGGTGAGCAGTTCTTC - TRBJ2-1 TRBV18 -
CASSRGASGIDNEQFF TGCGCCAGCAGCCGGGGGGCTAGCGGGATTGACAATGAGCAGTTCTTC - TRBJ2-1 TRBV4-1 TRBD2
CASNIPGQATGELFF TGTGCCAGTAACATACCGGGACAGGCTACTGGGGAGCTGTTTTTT - TRBJ2-2 TRBV19 TRBD1